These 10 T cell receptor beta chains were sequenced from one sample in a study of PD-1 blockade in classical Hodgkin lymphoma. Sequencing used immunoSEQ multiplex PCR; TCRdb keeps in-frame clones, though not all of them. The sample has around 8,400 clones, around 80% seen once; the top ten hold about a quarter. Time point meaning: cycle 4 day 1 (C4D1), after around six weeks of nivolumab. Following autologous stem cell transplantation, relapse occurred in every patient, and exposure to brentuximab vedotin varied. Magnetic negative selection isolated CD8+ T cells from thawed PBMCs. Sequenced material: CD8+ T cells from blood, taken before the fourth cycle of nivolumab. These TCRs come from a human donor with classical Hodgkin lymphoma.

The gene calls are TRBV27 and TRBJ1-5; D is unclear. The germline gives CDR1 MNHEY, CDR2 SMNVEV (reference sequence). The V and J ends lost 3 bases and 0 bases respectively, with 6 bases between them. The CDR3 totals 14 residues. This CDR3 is CASSLYDSNQPQHF. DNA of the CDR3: TGTGCCAGCAGTTTGTATGATAGCAATCAGCCCCAGCATTTT.

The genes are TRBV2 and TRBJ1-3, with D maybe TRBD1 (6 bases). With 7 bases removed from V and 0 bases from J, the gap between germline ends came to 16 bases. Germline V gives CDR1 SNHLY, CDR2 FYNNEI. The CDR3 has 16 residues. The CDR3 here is CASNWIRGSSGNTIYF. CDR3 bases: TGTGCCAGCAACTGGATCAGGGGCTCCTCTGGAAACACCATATATTTT.

CDR3 protein: CASSFNLKTDTQYF. DNA for the CDR3: TGTGCCAGCAGCTTCAATCTCAAAACAGATACGCAGTATTTT. The chain has TRBV14 and TRBJ2-3; D not resolved. CDR3 length equals 14 residues. V lost 5 bases, J lost 3 bases, and 12 bases lay in between. The germline gives CDR1 SGHDN, CDR2 FVKESK.

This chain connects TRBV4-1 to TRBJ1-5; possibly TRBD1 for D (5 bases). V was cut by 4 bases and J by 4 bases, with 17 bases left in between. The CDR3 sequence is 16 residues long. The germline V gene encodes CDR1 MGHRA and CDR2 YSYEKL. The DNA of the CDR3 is TGCGCCAGCAGCCTGCTCGCGGGGACGGAAAATCAGCCCCAGCATTTT. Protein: CASSLLAGTENQPQHF.

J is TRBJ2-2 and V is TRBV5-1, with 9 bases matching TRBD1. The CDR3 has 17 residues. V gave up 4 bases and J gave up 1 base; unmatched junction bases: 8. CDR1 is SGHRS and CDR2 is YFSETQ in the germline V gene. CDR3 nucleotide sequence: TGCGCCAGCAGCCTATTCCCGGGACAGGGGAACACCGGGGAGCTGTTTTTT. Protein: CASSLFPGQGNTGELFF.

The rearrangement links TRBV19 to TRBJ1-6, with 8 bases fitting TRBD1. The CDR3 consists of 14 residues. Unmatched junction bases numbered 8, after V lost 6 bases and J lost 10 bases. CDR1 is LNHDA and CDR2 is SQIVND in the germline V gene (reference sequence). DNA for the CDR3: TGTGCCAGTAGGTACAGGGGGGATGGATCACCCCTCCACTTT. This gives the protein CASRYRGDGSPLHF.

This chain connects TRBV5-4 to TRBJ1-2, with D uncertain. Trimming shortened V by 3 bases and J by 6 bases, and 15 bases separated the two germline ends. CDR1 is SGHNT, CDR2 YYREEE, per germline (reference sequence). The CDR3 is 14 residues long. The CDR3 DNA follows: TGTGCCAGCAGCTCCTCTTTTGTAGTCAATGGCTACACCTTC. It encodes CASSSSFVVNGYTF.

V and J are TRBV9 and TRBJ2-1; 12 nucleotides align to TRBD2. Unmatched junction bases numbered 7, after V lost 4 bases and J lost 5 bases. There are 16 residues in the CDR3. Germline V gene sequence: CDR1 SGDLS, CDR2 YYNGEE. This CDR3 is CASSSRTSGVHNEQFF. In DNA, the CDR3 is TGTGCCAGCAGCTCAAGGACTAGCGGGGTACACAATGAGCAGTTCTTC.

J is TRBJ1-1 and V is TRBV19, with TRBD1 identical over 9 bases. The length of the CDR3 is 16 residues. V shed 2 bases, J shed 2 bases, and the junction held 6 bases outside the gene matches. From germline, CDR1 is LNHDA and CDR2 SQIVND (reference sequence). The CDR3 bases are TGTGCCAGTAGTATAACCCACAGGGGGCGAAACACTGAAGCTTTCTTT. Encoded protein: CASSITHRGRNTEAFF.

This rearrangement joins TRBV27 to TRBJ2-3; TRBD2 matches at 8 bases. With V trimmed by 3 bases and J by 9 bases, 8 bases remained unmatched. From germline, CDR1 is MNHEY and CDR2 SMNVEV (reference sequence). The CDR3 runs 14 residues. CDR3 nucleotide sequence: TGTGCCAGCAGTTTTGACGGGGGGGCGTCGACGCAGTATTTT. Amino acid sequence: CASSFDGGASTQYF.